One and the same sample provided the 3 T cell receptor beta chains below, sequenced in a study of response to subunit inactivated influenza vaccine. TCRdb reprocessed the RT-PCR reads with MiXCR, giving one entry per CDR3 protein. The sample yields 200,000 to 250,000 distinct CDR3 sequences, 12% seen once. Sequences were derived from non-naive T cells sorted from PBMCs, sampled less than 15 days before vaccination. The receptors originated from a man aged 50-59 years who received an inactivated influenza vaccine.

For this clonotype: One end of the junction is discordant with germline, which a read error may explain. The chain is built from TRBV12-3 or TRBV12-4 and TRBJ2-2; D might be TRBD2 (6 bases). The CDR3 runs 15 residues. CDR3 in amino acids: CASSLGRRGTGEPFF. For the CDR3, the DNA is TGTGCCAGCAGTTTAGGCAGGAGGGGCACCGGGGAGCCGTTTTTT.

CDR3 loop: CAISESDNANTGELFF. DNA for the CDR3: TGTGCCATCAGTGAGTCGGACAACGCGAACACCGGGGAGCTGTTTTTT. This chain connects TRBV10-3 to TRBJ2-2; D perhaps matches TRBD1 (5 bases). The V end was cut by 0 bases, the J end by 0 bases, with 8 bases between. Germline-derived CDR1 and CDR2 are ENHRY and SYGVKD. This CDR3 has 16 amino acids.

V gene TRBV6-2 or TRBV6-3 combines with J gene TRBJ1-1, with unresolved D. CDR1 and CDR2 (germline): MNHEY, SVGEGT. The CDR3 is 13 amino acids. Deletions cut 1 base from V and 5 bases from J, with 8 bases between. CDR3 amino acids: CASSYFPGTEAFF. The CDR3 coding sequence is TGTGCCAGCAGTTACTTCCCGGGGACTGAAGCTTTCTTT.